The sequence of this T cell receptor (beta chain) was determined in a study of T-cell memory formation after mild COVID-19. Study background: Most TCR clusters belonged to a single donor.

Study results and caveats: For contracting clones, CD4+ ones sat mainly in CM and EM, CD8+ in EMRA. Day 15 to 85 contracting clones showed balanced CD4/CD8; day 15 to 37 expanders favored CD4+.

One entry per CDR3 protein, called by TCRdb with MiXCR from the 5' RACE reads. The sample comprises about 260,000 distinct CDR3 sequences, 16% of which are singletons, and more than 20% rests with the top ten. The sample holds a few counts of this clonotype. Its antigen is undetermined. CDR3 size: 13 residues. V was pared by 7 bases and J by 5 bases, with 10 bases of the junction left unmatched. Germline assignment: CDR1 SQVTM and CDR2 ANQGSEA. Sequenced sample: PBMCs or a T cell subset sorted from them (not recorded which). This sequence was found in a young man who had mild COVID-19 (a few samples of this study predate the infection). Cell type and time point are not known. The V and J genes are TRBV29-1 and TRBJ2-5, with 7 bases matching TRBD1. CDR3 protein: CSAGQPLDETQYF. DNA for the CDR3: TGCAGCGCGGGACAGCCTCTGGACGAGACCCAGTACTTC.